The 8 T cell receptor beta chains below come from one sample, sequenced in a study of blood T cell repertoires in COVID-19. The method was immunoSEQ multiplex PCR; TCRdb's version includes in-frame clones alone and lacks a portion of them. In the table there are some 73,000 clones, about four fifths of which are singletons. The sequenced sample consisted of peripheral blood. These receptors all stem from a human donor in a cohort sampled during active COVID-19.

A remark on this clone: The junction departs from the called germline gene at one end, perhaps through a read error. The chain employs TRBV5-4 and TRBJ2-5; tentatively, D is TRBD1 (5 bases). The CDR3 runs 14 residues. Germline CDR1 is SGHNT and CDR2 is YYREEE (reference sequence). This CDR3 reads CTSSLGRRVETQYF. CDR3 DNA sequence: TGTACCAGCAGCTTGGGGCGCAGGGTAGAGACCCAGTACTTC.

V and J are TRBV5-1 and TRBJ2-5, with 7 bases that match TRBD2. Germline trimming cut 2 bases from V and 2 bases from J; bases unmatched to any gene: 6. The CDR3 runs 15 residues. Germline CDR1 SGHRS, CDR2 YFSETQ. CDR3 bases: TGCGCCAGCAGCTTCCGCGGGGGACCGCAAGAGACCCAGTACTTC. As protein: CASSFRGGPQETQYF.

This chain links TRBV10-1 with TRBJ2-7, with TRBD1 identical over 9 bases. CDR1 and CDR2 (germline): WNHNN, SYGVQD (reference sequence). The CDR3 spans 17 residues. J was trimmed by 2 bases and V by 1 base; bases with no gene match: 9. The CDR3 DNA reads TGCGCCAGCAGTGAGTTTTCCGGGACAGGGACTACCTACGAGCAGTACTTC. It translates to CASSEFSGTGTTYEQYF.

The chain joins TRBV5-1 to TRBJ2-3, with 9 bases matching TRBD1. V lost 4 bases to trimming and J lost 4 bases; unmatched junction nucleotides: 16. The CDR3 sequence is 18 residues long. CDR1 and CDR2 from the germline V gene are SGHRS and YFSETQ. The CDR3 DNA reads TGCGCCAGCAGCCTAGAACCGGGACAGGGCGTATTTTCAGATACGCAGTATTTT. It yields the protein CASSLEPGQGVFSDTQYF.

V usage is TRBV6-6 and J usage is TRBJ2-5; TRBD2 aligns across 8 bases. Germline values: CDR1 MNHNY, CDR2 SVGAGI (reference sequence). This CDR3 is 16 amino acids long. V shed 8 bases and J 2 bases; nucleotides not matched to a gene: 13. CDR3 DNA: TGTGCCAGCCAAGGACTAGCAGATGGGTTTCAAGAGACCCAGTACTTC. Encoded protein: CASQGLADGFQETQYF.

The chain uses TRBV9 and TRBJ1-4, with 7 bases lining up with TRBD1. This CDR3 is built from 15 residues. Germline values: CDR1 SGDLS, CDR2 YYNGEE. V trimming: 2 bases; J trimming: 7 bases; junction bases outside the gene matches: 8. The CDR3 loop is CASSVGTVGGEKLFF. CDR3 coding DNA: TGTGCCAGCAGCGTGGGGACAGTTGGGGGTGAAAAACTGTTTTTT.

The gene calls are TRBV6-4 and TRBJ2-1, with D perhaps matching TRBD1 (7 bases). This CDR3 has 15 residues. From germline, CDR1 is MRHNA and CDR2 SNTAGT. V was trimmed by 6 bases and J by 4 bases, leaving 16 bases between them. CDR3 protein: CASSLEEGAYNEQFF. CDR3 nucleotide sequence: TGTGCCAGCAGCCTCGAGGAGGGGGCATACAATGAGCAGTTCTTC.

In this sample, this clone turned up a few times. V and J are TRBV25-1 and TRBJ2-1; TRBD2 matches at 13 bases. Germline V gene sequence: CDR1 MGHDK, CDR2 SYGVNS. The CDR3 sequence is 17 residues long. Trimming took 5 bases from V and 8 from J; bases not matched to a gene: 12. The CDR3 sequence: CASSPHTGTSGDYEQFF. CDR3 DNA: TGTGCCAGCAGTCCCCATACCGGGACTAGCGGGGACTATGAGCAGTTCTTC. Variable domain in full (rest from reference TRBV25-1 and TRBJ2-1): EADIYQTPRYLVIGTGKKITLECSQTMGHDKMYWYQQDPGMELHLIHYSYGVNSTEKGDLSSESTVSRIRTEHFPLTLESARPSHTSQYLCASSPHTGTSGDYEQFFGPGTRLTVL.